Below, one T cell receptor (beta chain) is given with its context. The antigen is not known. The PCR contained 60 Vbeta and 13 Jbeta primers. Only in-frame clones appear in the TCRdb table, and some are missing; sequencing was by immunoSEQ multiplex PCR. The table lists some 130,000 clones, around 77% of them singletons. Every donor was a healthy person donating bone marrow. The CDR3 sequence is 13 residues long. The germline V and J ends were trimmed by 5 bases and 1 base, with 10 bases remaining between them. Per germline, CDR1 SGDLS and CDR2 YYNGEE. The data are from a study of cytomegalovirus exposure and HLA in healthy donors. Study observations and caveats: Researchers reported in a later analysis that a missense DCLRE1C variant was tied to TCR beta V- and J-gene trimming. Donor immune exposure was known only as CMV serostatus. The study recorded 164 TCR beta chains that were cytomegalovirus-associated.

Sequencing input: PBMCs. This clonotype was sampled from a man aged 25-45 years in good health and CMV-seronegative. The chain links TRBV9 to TRBJ2-7, with a tentative D call TRBD2 (5 bases). This CDR3 reads CASSRTGSYEQYF. The CDR3 region has the DNA TGTGCCAGCAGTAGGACGGGGTCCTACGAGCAGTACTTC.